This T cell receptor beta chain was documented in a study of cytomegalovirus exposure and HLA in healthy donors. The CDR3 is made up of 16 amino acids. Trimming took 0 bases from V and 12 from J; bases not matched to a gene: 13. CDR1 SGDLS and CDR2 YYNGEE come from the germline V gene. This PCR relied on a set of 60 Vbeta primers and 13 Jbeta primers. Clones were read by immunoSEQ multiplex PCR, and TCRdb kept only the in-frame ones, dropping some. Counted here are around 150,000 clones, about 87% occurring once; the ten biggest clones make up more than 4%. Source material: PBMCs. The rearrangement uses TRBV9 and TRBJ2-1, with 9 bases identical to TRBD2. The TCR comes from a woman aged 25 to 39 in good health and CMV-seronegative. The CDR3 is CASSVGATSGVGGQFF. CDR3 nucleotides: TGTGCCAGCAGCGTAGGAGCGACTAGCGGAGTGGGGGGGCAGTTCTTC.